This T cell receptor (beta chain) was recorded in a study of T cells after yellow fever vaccination. TCRdb ran MiXCR on the 5' RACE reads and lists one entry per CDR3 protein. This sample carries some 220,000 distinct CDR3 sequences, approximately 3% of them seen once, and the ten largest clones take under 3.5%. This clonotype was counted a few times. The antigen remains undetermined. Study results and limitations: Primary-vaccination clones mostly resurfaced post-booster (nearly 97% CD4, approximately 90% CD8).

V shed 1 base and J shed 4 bases, with 16 bases lying between them. CDR3 size: 16 residues. CDR1 and CDR2 from the germline V gene are LGHNA and YNFKEQ. The sequence derives from a man aged 18 to 30 who received the YFV17D yellow fever vaccine. The V and J genes are TRBV4-2 and TRBJ1-2; D may be TRBD1 (5 bases). Sequencing used CD4+ T cells sorted from PBMCs, obtained 10 days after the yellow fever booster vaccination. CDR3 DNA sequence: TGTGCCAGCAGCCAAGGGGCTCTGGGGACCACCTATGGCTACACCTTC. Its translation: CASSQGALGTTYGYTF.